Below, one T cell receptor beta chain is given with its context. Which antigen it targets is not known. Within one base of it there is no much larger clone, and no base qualities were kept. The cohort consisted of some 670 healthy bone marrow donors. Cohort members were all nominally healthy when sampled, although unrecorded immune exposures were likely present. The donor tested CMV seropositive, placing the donor among the 290 or so seropositive members of the cohort. A peripheral blood sample was collected from each donor, and TCR beta sequencing was performed on peripheral blood mononuclear cells. The Qiagen DNeasy Blood Extraction Kit was used to extract genomic DNA from the blood cell samples. This entry comes from a study of cytomegalovirus exposure and HLA in healthy donors listed by TCRdb under 2017. Turning to the overall study: An earlier analysis of roughly 610 of the donors reported approximately 260 Gb of sequence data and 95 million to 130 million unique TCR beta sequences obtained from about 179 million T cells. An early release covering roughly 600 HLA-typed donors comprised approximately 290 gigabases of sequencing data and roughly 85 million unique TCR sequences. Of the 350 to 400 genotyped donors, around 81% fell in the genetic ancestry cluster associated with self-reported Caucasian donors. The aim of the study was to test whether cataloging public T cell receptors could identify signatures of past pathogen exposure. The T cell repertoires of 550 to 850 subjects were profiled by immunosequencing and related to cytomegalovirus serostatus. Besides the first cohort of under 700 subjects, a separate validation cohort made up of 120 different subjects was used. To predict cytomegalovirus infection status, the study brought together high-throughput TCR immunosequencing, statistical association of individual TCRs with disease status, and machine learning. In a later analysis, previously published TCR beta repertoires from 670 or so donors were re-analyzed and high-resolution HLA genotyping was added so that TCR occurrence patterns could be studied. In the later analysis, no new phenotypic data were used to find candidate immune exposures; instead, reliance was placed on TCR beta sequences and their occurrence across donors. In an earlier analysis of 550 to 700 of the donors, high-throughput TCR beta sequencing was used to judge whether each TCR beta V gene segment behaved as functional or pseudogenic. Donor age, sex, ethnicity and CMV serostatus were compiled alongside the repertoire data. In a later genetic analysis, genome-wide SNP genotypes for about 55% of the roughly 700 donors were used, and that subset was treated as a discovery cohort. All discovery cohort repertoires had been generated using a single sequencing platform. HLA typing covered class I and class II loci at four-digit resolution. Typing coverage differed by locus: A, B, C, DRB1 and DQB1 were typed in about 629-630 donors, DQA1 in about 500, DPA1 in 600 to 610, and DPB1 in 450 to 490. Because of strong linkage in the cohort, 4 to 6 DR-DQ haplotypes were treated as single units for association and clustering. Across 300 to 400 genotyped donors of the cohort, an average of roughly 230,000 unique TCR beta nucleotide sequences per donor were sequenced, and roughly a sixth of those sequences were non-productive. What the study reported, not specific to this receptor: In this cohort, only TCR beta chains were sequenced, and detectable features were limited by the absence of alpha or paired-chain data. HLA typing was unavailable for some donors at each locus, so association tests used only the typed subset. Most CMV-associated TCR beta chains appeared to be HLA-restricted in a later analysis, and the HLA associations seemed to be driven largely by CMV exposure. Because counts were too low, some 17 rarely observed V segments, including chromosome 9 orphons, were left out of the earlier analysis of 587 of the donors. Linkage disequilibrium might explain the correlated functional status among segregating V segments, but an unknown experimental factor could not be excluded. In both the original and validation cohorts, the classifier was reported to diagnose cytomegalovirus status with high specificity and sensitivity. The only immune exposure information available for the cohort was CMV serostatus. A further reported finding was that TCR beta sequences accurately predicted the HLA-A and HLA-B alleles for most subjects in the first cohort. In an earlier analysis of about 600 of the donors, most TCR beta V segments appeared in productive rearrangements about 87% or about 30% of the time, broadly matching IMGT annotations. In a later analysis, HLA-associated TCR beta chains showed more clonal expansion and lower generation probabilities than non-associated chains that were equally common. Because the 87-base-pair reads could not distinguish some IMGT-functional V segments, including TRBV6-2 and TRBV6-3, those segments were excluded. According to the authors, the approach could potentially be generalized to other disease states and immunological phenotypes. Most TCR sequences were seen in very few donors, while some public TCRs were found in many individuals. Assigning TCR associations to individual alleles was difficult when HLA alleles, especially DR and DQ, strongly co-occurred. A later analysis associated about 16,000 TCR beta sequences with specific HLA alleles at a false discovery rate of 0.05. In vitro tests confirmed that a few of the cytomegalovirus-associated TCR beta chains recognize cytomegalovirus antigens. A later genetic analysis associated a missense DCLRE1C variant with V-gene and J-gene trimming of TCR beta chains, and an independent cohort replicated the association. Sequencing depth was assumed to be roughly uniform across donors in the presence/absence analyses, though that assumption may not hold. In a later analysis, several top co-occurrence clusters were reported to appear linked to parvovirus B19, influenza, CMV and Epstein-Barr virus. In a later analysis, the rate of TCR association differed among HLA loci, with DRB1 alleles having the most associated TCRs and HLA-C alleles having the fewest. A cluster of highly shared sequence variants was judged likely to represent a technical artifact of the sequencing pipeline. Compared with the roughly 600-donor mean, donors in an Asian-associated ancestry cluster had fewer N-insertions in productive TCRs, according to a later genetic analysis. The study gave a list of 150 to 200 TCR beta chains associated with cytomegalovirus.

Libraries were constructed by the immunoSEQ multiplex PCR assay. For the multiplex PCR, a mixture combining 60 forward primers for TCR Vbeta segments and 13 reverse primers for TCR Jbeta segments was used. Amplification of the CDR3 region of rearranged TCR beta genes was performed with a multiplex PCR assay on genomic DNA. Amplified TCR beta libraries were sequenced as 87-base-pair reads on the Illumina HiSeq System. Processing in the source paper ran as follows. In a later analysis, tens of millions of unique TCR beta chains were counted across the approximately 640 repertoires, and about 9.9 million of these chains were shared by at least two donors. A nearest-neighbor algorithm error-corrected the raw reads and collapsed the reads into unique sequences, merging closely related sequences to remove PCR and sequencing errors. Alignment of CDR3 sequences to IMGT reference sequences was used to assign V, D and J gene segments. For a sequence to be retained, a match of at least six nucleotides was required to both a V gene segment and a J gene segment. A rearrangement counted as productive if the CDR3 had no stop codons and remained in frame with V and J, and every other rearrangement counted as non-productive. Following IMGT convention, CDR3 was defined as the stretch from the second conserved V-encoded cysteine up to the conserved J-encoded phenylalanine. The earlier analysis of 587 of the donors excluded sequences that lacked an unambiguous match to a single V gene segment. An earlier analysis of a few hundred of the donors classified V segments as functional when productive rearrangements were above 56.7% and as segregating when the standard deviation between donors was above 5%. A statistical classification framework was developed to diagnose cytomegalovirus status using the catalog of TCR beta chain sequences. A later analysis assigned V and J genes by comparing TCR nucleotide sequences with IMGT/GENE-DB human TR gene sequences. Using the TCRdist pipeline, a later analysis assigned CDR3 sequences along with most-parsimonious VDJ recombination scenarios. In a later analysis, each TCR beta chain was defined by its CDR3 amino acid sequence together with its V-gene family, and reads without a unique V-gene family were excluded. To address suspected cross-contamination and a sequencing artifact, a later analysis removed 550 to 750 highly shared, low-generation-probability nucleotide sequences. A later analysis calculated a clonal expansion index for each public chain from normalized within-repertoire ranks of inferred template counts. In a later analysis, generation probabilities were computed with a VDJ recombination model fitted to out-of-frame rearrangements, and the resulting probabilities were checked against IGoR. In a later analysis, hypergeometric tests were used to score TCR-TCR, TCR-HLA and TCR-CMV co-occurrence, with a repertoire-size bias correction applied to TCR pairs. To estimate false discovery rates, a later analysis permuted the HLA or CMV assignments 20 times. In a later analysis, co-occurring TCRs were grouped with DBSCAN, and TCRdist sequence similarity was added when clustering was performed within HLA-allele-positive subsets. Repertoires with fewer than 30,000 or more than 120,000 public chains, plus five repertoires with anomalous nucleotide sharing, were excluded from co-occurrence clustering. TCRdb carries this immuneACCESS record with in-frame sequences only. Its versions omit some clonotypes, under half of them owing to an unresolved V gene in the studies checked, with the rest unexplained. V and J calls and clone size follow that table, whereas D and trimming were derived from the DNA. The sample table shows about 130,000 clones, and roughly a tenth are seen once. About 4.6% of the sample lies in the top ten.

CDR1 and CDR2 are read off the germline V gene as SGHRS and YFSETQ. Deletion took 4 bases off V and 4 bases off J, with a span of 20 bases between the germline ends. The CDR3 numbers 17 residues from cysteine through phenylalanine. Kept here is only the CDR3 DNA, which spans 51 bases and is read in frame from base 1. The chain joins TRBV5-1 to TRBJ2-2, and the D gene may be TRBD2, 5 bases matching. Specimen: PBMCs. The receptor comes from a woman between 18 and 29 years old in good health and CMV-seropositive. The CDR3 region reads CASSQITSPQATGELFF. The DNA sequence follows: TGCGCCAGCAGCCAAATTACTAGTCCCCAAGCCACCGGGGAGCTGTTTTTT.